These 29 T cell receptor beta chains share one sample of origin, sequenced in a study of T cell responses to AZD1222 COVID-19 vaccine. Profiling relied on immunoSEQ multiplex PCR, and the TCRdb table lists in-frame clones only, not all of them. The sample has 75,000 to 100,000 clones, around 89% seen once. Sequencing was performed on peripheral blood, taken on day 0 of AZD1222 vaccination. The receptor source for this set is an adult in good health.

Details on this clone: The identical CDR3 is also encoded by other nucleotide sequences in the sample. This chain uses TRBV15 with TRBJ1-1; 7 bases are shared with TRBD1. The CDR3 totals 13 residues. CDR1 LNHNV and CDR2 YYDKDF come from the germline V gene (reference sequence). Trimming removed 5 bases from V and 4 bases from J; junction bases left unmatched: 4. The CDR3 DNA follows: TGTGCCACCAGCCCACAGGGGTTCACTGAAGCTTTCTTT. Its protein product is CATSPQGFTEAFF.

J is TRBJ1-2 and V is TRBV3-1 (or the pseudogene TRBV3-2), with 12 bases aligning to TRBD1. V lost 4 bases and J lost 4; bases outside the gene matches: 10. Germline values: CDR1 LGHDT, CDR2 YNNKEL (reference sequence). The CDR3 sequence is 17 residues long. The CDR3 DNA follows: TGTGCCAGCAGCCTCCTACAACCGGGACAGGGGGCCTATGGCTACACCTTC. Translation gives CASSLLQPGQGAYGYTF.

The J gene is TRBJ1-6, the V gene TRBV5-1; maybe TRBD1 (6 bases). Germline CDR1 SGHRS, CDR2 YFSETQ. This CDR3 region has 14 residues. V was trimmed by 0 bases and J by 10 bases, leaving 11 bases between them. The CDR3 reads CASSLVPGESPLHF. CDR3 nucleotides: TGCGCCAGCAGCTTGGTTCCAGGGGAATCACCCCTCCACTTT.

The chain uses TRBV25-1 and TRBJ2-7; 10 bases agree with TRBD2. Germline V gene sequence: CDR1 MGHDK, CDR2 SYGVNS. The CDR3 totals 15 residues. V dropped 3 bases and J dropped 1; count of bases not matched to a gene: 3. The CDR3 DNA reads as TGTGCCAGCAGTGAGTCTAGCGGGGGTTCCTACGAGCAGTACTTC. Amino acid sequence: CASSESSGGSYEQYF.

The chain has TRBV12-3 or TRBV12-4 and TRBJ2-2, with D possibly matching TRBD2 (5 bases). V was shortened by 4 bases and J by 5 bases, with 8 bases between the two germline ends. The CDR3 loop spans 13 amino acids. The DNA of the CDR3 is TGTGCCAGCAGTTCCGGCGGGACCGGGGAGCTGTTTTTT. Protein product: CASSSGGTGELFF.

This CDR3 is CASSSGGLAGDEQFF. The CDR3 coding sequence is TGTGCCAGCAGCTCTGGCGGACTAGCGGGGGACGAGCAGTTCTTC. This chain connects TRBV7-6 to TRBJ2-1; 13 nucleotides agree with TRBD2. Trimming removed 4 bases from V and 10 bases from J; junction bases left unmatched: 7. In germline, CDR1 is SGHVS, CDR2 FNYEAQ. The CDR3 runs 15 residues.

The rearrangement links TRBV14 to TRBJ2-7; 10 positions agree with TRBD1. CDR3 size: 13 residues. Germline V gene sequence: CDR1 SGHDN, CDR2 FVKESK. Trimming at V came to 4 bases and at J to 12 bases, leaving 9 bases not matched to a gene. The CDR3 sequence: CASSLRDRGVGYF. The CDR3 DNA reads as TGTGCCAGCAGCCTACGGGACAGGGGAGTTGGGTACTTC.

This chain uses TRBV7-8 with TRBJ2-7, with 8 positions matching TRBD1. Germline loops: CDR1 SGHVS, CDR2 FQNEAQ. CDR3 length equals 15 residues. J lost 0 bases, V lost 1 base, and 2 bases had no gene match. In DNA form, the CDR3 reads TGTGCCAGCAGCTTAGGGACAGGGAGCTCCTACGAGCAGTACTTC. This translates into CASSLGTGSSYEQYF. The full variable domain, with the rest looked up from reference TRBV7-8 and TRBJ2-7, is GAGVSQSPRYKVAKRGQDVALRCDPISGHVSLFWYQQALGQGPEFLTYFQNEAQLDKSGLPSDRFFAERPEGSVSTLKIQRTQQEDSAVYLCASSLGTGSSYEQYFGPGTRLTVT.

The chain uses TRBV18 and TRBJ2-7; a weak D match, TRBD2 (5 bases). This CDR3 has 18 residues. CDR1 is KGHSH and CDR2 is LQKENI in the germline V gene. V was clipped by 8 bases and J by 0 bases, with 26 bases between them. The CDR3 region has the DNA TGTGCCAGCGCCGGGCTCGGGGTCCCCACAGCCAGCTCCTACGAGCAGTACTTC. Translated: CASAGLGVPTASSYEQYF. The full variable domain, its missing parts supplied by reference TRBV18 and TRBJ2-7, is NAGVMQNPRHLVRRRGQEARLRCSPMKGHSHVYWYRQLPEEGLKFMVYLQKENIIDESGMPKERFSAEFPKEGPSILRIQQVVRGDSAAYFCASAGLGVPTASSYEQYFGPGTRLTVT.

The chain joins TRBV5-1 to TRBJ2-5; D possibly matches TRBD1 or TRBD2 (6 bases each). Deletions cut 6 bases from V and 1 base from J, with 16 bases between. CDR1 SGHRS and CDR2 YFSETQ come from the germline V gene. The CDR3 extends over 15 amino acids. The CDR3 is CASIPQPGAQETQYF. Written as DNA, the CDR3 is TGCGCCAGCATTCCCCAACCGGGGGCCCAAGAGACCCAGTACTTC.

This CDR3 is CASSPLPGTATDTQYF. CDR3 coding DNA: TGTGCCAGCAGCCCGCTCCCCGGGACAGCAACAGATACGCAGTATTTT. V is TRBV7-9 and J is TRBJ2-3; 7 nucleotides line up with TRBD1. The V segment lost 5 bases and the J segment 3 bases; nucleotides outside the gene matches: 11. Germline CDR1 SEHNR, CDR2 FQNEAQ (reference sequence). The CDR3 extends over 16 amino acids.

The CDR3 DNA reads TGTGCCAGCAGCCAAGAGGGCAGGGGTCGGTATGCTTTCTTT. It specifies CASSQEGRGRYAFF. The V call is TRBV4-2, the J call TRBJ1-1, with a weak D call TRBD1 (6 bases). V dropped 0 bases and J dropped 11 bases, with 16 bases sitting between them. Germline lookup yields CDR1 LGHNA and CDR2 YNFKEQ. The CDR3 runs 14 residues.

With respect to this clone: This sample also contains other DNA sequences that code for the same CDR3. This rearrangement joins TRBV6-2 or TRBV6-3 to TRBJ1-5; 9 bases map to TRBD1. J gave up 4 bases and V 4 bases, and 5 bases lay outside the gene matches. This CDR3 has 15 amino acids. CDR1 and CDR2 from the germline V gene are MNHEY and SVGEGT. CDR3 region: CASSSATGGNQPQHF. In DNA, the CDR3 is TGTGCCAGCAGTTCCGCGACAGGGGGAAATCAGCCCCAGCATTTT.

V is TRBV7-9 and J is TRBJ2-7; D is unresolved. V dropped 1 base and J dropped 5 bases, with 15 bases sitting between them. Germline V gene sequence: CDR1 SEHNR, CDR2 FQNEAQ (reference sequence). This CDR3 region has 15 residues. This CDR3 is CASSLGHSGAHEQYF. CDR3 nucleotides: TGTGCCAGCAGCTTAGGACACTCCGGCGCCCACGAGCAGTACTTC.

This clone was counted only a few times. This sequence joins TRBV6-5 and TRBJ1-4; D gene uncertain. Trimming left V 1 base short and J 7 bases short, with 16 bases between. The CDR3 extends over 16 amino acids. CDR1 and CDR2 from the germline V gene are MNHEY and SVGAGI. Here the CDR3 DNA reads TGTGCCAGCAGTTACTTAATCCGGCCTGTTCTTGAAAAACTGTTTTTT. Protein sequence: CASSYLIRPVLEKLFF.

The rearrangement joins TRBV18 to TRBJ2-1; 9 bases match TRBD1. Germline trimming cut 3 bases from V and 8 bases from J; bases unmatched to any gene: 11. Germline lookup yields CDR1 KGHSH and CDR2 LQKENI. This CDR3 is built from 16 residues. CDR3 sequence (DNA): TGTGCCAGCTCACCTCCCGGGACAGGGACATCCCATGAGCAGTTCTTC. Its protein product is CASSPPGTGTSHEQFF.

V gene TRBV24-1 combines with J gene TRBJ2-5, with TRBD2 as a possible D gene (6 bases). Trimming shortened V by 1 base and J by 1 base, and 9 bases separated the two germline ends. Looked up from germline, CDR1 is KGHDR and CDR2 is SFDVKD. CDR3 length: 15 amino acids. Written as DNA, the CDR3 is TGTGCCACCAGTGATTTAGGCGGGGTCCAAGAGACCCAGTACTTC. Its translation: CATSDLGGVQETQYF.

The rearrangement joins TRBV10-3 to TRBJ2-1; perhaps TRBD2 as D (6 bases). The CDR3 is made up of 15 amino acids. Germline lookup yields CDR1 ENHRY and CDR2 SYGVKD. The ends were cut back, 1 base at V and 12 bases at J, with 19 bases in the middle. Here the CDR3 reads CAISEFERREKGQFF. The CDR3 DNA sequence: TGTGCCATCAGTGAGTTCGAGAGGAGGGAAAAAGGGCAGTTCTTC.

The chain has TRBV7-9 and TRBJ1-2; maybe TRBD1 (6 bases). Trimming removed 4 bases at V and 4 bases at J, with 13 bases between. There are 14 residues in the CDR3. CDR1 is SEHNR and CDR2 is FQNEAQ in the germline V gene (reference sequence). CDR3 loop: CASSSGQKVYGYTF. In DNA, the CDR3 is TGTGCCAGCAGCTCCGGACAGAAAGTCTATGGCTACACCTTC. Drawing the rest from reference TRBV7-9 and TRBJ1-2, the complete variable domain is DTGVSQNPRHKITKRGQNVTFRCDPISEHNRLYWYRQTLGQGPEFLTYFQNEAQLEKSRLLSDRFSAERPKGSFSTLEIQRTEQGDSAMYLCASSSGQKVYGYTFGSGTRLTVV.

The V call is TRBV12-3 or TRBV12-4, the J call TRBJ1-1; D not certain. V gave up 6 bases and J gave up 1 base, with 6 bases separating them. The CDR3 is made up of 12 amino acids. CDR3 bases: TGTGCCAGCAGCAGACAGAACACTGAAGCTTTCTTT. Its protein product is CASSRQNTEAFF.

Within the sample, this clone is medium-sized. This chain links TRBV27 with TRBJ2-7, with 9 bases matching TRBD1. V shed 4 bases and J 3 bases; nucleotides not matched to a gene: 4. CDR3 length: 14 amino acids. Per the germline V gene, CDR1 is MNHEY and CDR2 is SMNVEV (reference sequence). CDR3 loop: CASSWDRAGYEQYF. CDR3 DNA: TGTGCCAGCAGTTGGGACAGGGCAGGCTACGAGCAGTACTTC.

This rearrangement joins TRBV24-1 to TRBJ1-5; no reliable D call. The CDR3 is 14 residues long. V lost 4 bases, J lost 0 bases, and 6 bases lay in between. Per the germline V gene, CDR1 is KGHDR and CDR2 is SFDVKD. The CDR3 DNA reads as TGTGCCACCAGTGAACGGAATAGCAATCAGCCCCAGCATTTT. Its protein product is CATSERNSNQPQHF.

V usage is TRBV4-3 and J usage is TRBJ2-7, with 10 bases fitting TRBD2. Losses at the gene ends were 0 bases for V and 2 bases for J; bases not matched to a gene: 4. CDR3 length equals 16 residues. Germline V gene sequence: CDR1 LGHNA, CDR2 YSLEER. CDR3: CASSQDGLADTYEQYF. The CDR3 region has the DNA TGCGCCAGCAGCCAAGACGGACTAGCGGACACCTACGAGCAGTACTTC.

V usage is TRBV4-1 and J usage is TRBJ2-7; D may be TRBD1 (5 bases). Per germline, CDR1 MGHRA and CDR2 YSYEKL. With 0 bases removed from V and 7 bases from J, the gap between germline ends came to 16 bases. The CDR3 loop spans 15 amino acids. The CDR3 nucleotides are TGCGCCAGCAGCCAAGAAAGGACATCCCCCGAAGAGCAGTACTTC. The encoded protein is CASSQERTSPEEQYF.

This chain connects TRBV27 to TRBJ1-1, with 7 bases lining up with TRBD1. The J segment lost 5 bases and the V segment lost 6 bases, leaving 9 bases of the junction unmatched. Germline V gene lookup returns CDR1 MNHEY and CDR2 SMNVEV (reference sequence). This CDR3 region has 14 residues. CDR3 in DNA: TGTGCCAGCAGGCCCAGGGGGGTGGTAACTGAAGCTTTCTTT. It codes for CASRPRGVVTEAFF.

The chain is built from TRBV4-2 and TRBJ2-1; D possibly matches TRBD1 or TRBD2 (6 bases each). The CDR3 extends over 15 amino acids. V lost 4 bases and J lost 7, with 17 bases in between. CDR1 and CDR2 from the germline V gene are LGHNA and YNFKEQ. CDR3 residues: CASSRGGGGLNEQFF. In nucleotides, the CDR3 is TGTGCCAGCAGCCGAGGCGGAGGGGGGTTGAATGAGCAGTTCTTC.

CDR3 loop: CASSQGTRANGYTF. The CDR3 nucleotides are TGTGCCAGTAGCCAGGGGACCCGCGCGAATGGCTACACCTTC. V and J are TRBV19 and TRBJ1-2; tentative D call: TRBD1 (6 bases). In germline, CDR1 is LNHDA, CDR2 SQIVND (reference sequence). This CDR3 contains 14 residues. V was trimmed by 6 bases and J by 6 bases, leaving 17 bases between them. Full variable domain (missing parts from reference TRBV19 and TRBJ1-2): DGGITQSPKYLFRKEGQNVTLSCEQNLNHDAMYWYRQDPGQGLRLIYYSQIVNDFQKGDIAEGYSVSREKKESFPLTVTSAQKNPTAFYLCASSQGTRANGYTFGSGTRLTVV.

This chain joins TRBV7-3 and TRBJ2-5, with TRBD2 identical over 8 bases. Per the germline V gene, CDR1 is SGHTA and CDR2 is FQGTGA. The CDR3 has 14 amino acids. V lost 1 base, J lost 14 bases, and 12 bases stayed unmatched. This CDR3 reads CASSLNGGAETYYF. As DNA, the CDR3 is TGTGCCAGCAGCTTAAACGGGGGGGCCGAGACCTATTACTTC.

This clone has only one observation. This chain connects TRBV7-2 to TRBJ1-1; possible D gene TRBD1, 5 bases. This CDR3 is built from 16 residues. V lost 1 base to trimming and J lost 2 bases, with 14 bases between them. Germline CDR1 is SGHTA and CDR2 is FQGNSA. The CDR3 protein is CASSLVGGSANTEAFF. As DNA, the CDR3 is TGTGCCAGCAGCTTAGTTGGGGGATCGGCCAACACTGAAGCTTTCTTT.